Presented here are 16 T cell receptor beta chains from one specimen sequenced in a study of T cell responses to AZD1222 COVID-19 vaccine. Clones were read by immunoSEQ multiplex PCR, and TCRdb kept only the in-frame ones, dropping some. The sample records 95,000 to 110,000 clones, about 90% being singletons. The sample was peripheral blood, taken 28 days after the second AZD1222 dose. These TCRs come from an adult who received the AZD1222 COVID-19 vaccine.

V is TRBV30 and J is TRBJ1-5; 7 nucleotides line up with TRBD1. J gave up 11 bases and V 0 bases, and 10 bases lay outside the gene matches. There are 14 residues in the CDR3. Germline loops: CDR1 GTSNPN, CDR2 SVGIG (reference sequence). CDR3 in DNA: TGTGCCTGGAGTGTATGGGACAGCAGAGTGGCCCAGCATTTT. Its translation: CAWSVWDSRVAQHF.

The chain recombines TRBV10-1 with TRBJ2-2, with 10 bases that match TRBD2. CDR1 and CDR2 (germline): WNHNN, SYGVQD (reference sequence). J was trimmed by 5 bases and V by 6 bases; bases with no gene match: 12. CDR3 length equals 17 residues. CDR3 DNA sequence: TGCGCCAGCAGGCATGGGACTAGCGTCATGATAACCGGGGAGCTGTTTTTT. Amino acids: CASRHGTSVMITGELFF.

This chain joins TRBV3-1 (or the pseudogene TRBV3-2) and TRBJ1-4, with D hard to call. Between the trimmed V and J ends, which lost 2 bases and 8 bases, there was a span of 6 bases. CDR3 length: 12 amino acids. CDR1 and CDR2 from the germline V gene are LGHDT and YNNKEL (reference sequence). The DNA for the CDR3 is TGTGCCAGCAGCCAATTTTCGGAAAAACTGTTTTTT. Translating it yields CASSQFSEKLFF.

The chain joins TRBV4-1 to TRBJ1-1; D remains unclear. There are 15 residues in the CDR3. Between the trimmed V and J ends, which lost 3 bases and 4 bases, there was a span of 15 bases. Germline V CDR1 and CDR2: MGHRA, YSYEKL. The CDR3 sequence is CASSHPGGGFTEAFF. The CDR3 DNA sequence: TGCGCCAGCAGCCATCCGGGTGGAGGGTTCACTGAAGCTTTCTTT.

The chain carries TRBV9 and TRBJ2-2; 7 positions match TRBD1. V dropped 3 bases and J dropped 0; count of bases not matched to a gene: 2. CDR1 is SGDLS and CDR2 is YYNGEE in the germline V gene. The CDR3 is 15 amino acids. The CDR3 loop reads CASSATGTNTGELFF. Written as DNA, the CDR3 is TGTGCCAGCAGCGCGACAGGGACGAACACCGGGGAGCTGTTTTTT. The entire variable domain, with the rest obtained from reference TRBV9 and TRBJ2-2, is as follows: DSGVTQTPKHLITATGQRVTLRCSPRSGDLSVYWYQQSLDQGLQFLIQYYNGEERAKGNILERFSAQQFPDLHSELNLSSLELGDSALYFCASSATGTNTGELFFGEGSRLTVL.

J is TRBJ1-3 and V is TRBV18; perhaps TRBD1 as D (5 bases). V was clipped by 8 bases and J by 3 bases, with 14 bases between them. This CDR3 has 14 amino acids. Germline V gene sequence: CDR1 KGHSH, CDR2 LQKENI. The CDR3 DNA reads as TGTGCCAGCCTAAACGTAGACAGTGGAAACACCATATATTTT. Translation gives CASLNVDSGNTIYF.

This clone was detected a few times. CDR3 in amino acids: CASSGTVGDQPQHF. CDR3 DNA sequence: TGTGCCAGCAGCGGGACAGTAGGGGATCAGCCCCAGCATTTT. The chain has TRBV9 and TRBJ1-5, with D possibly TRBD1 on 6 matching bases. V was cut by 3 bases and J by 5 bases, with 12 bases left in between. The CDR3 has 14 residues. Germline assignment: CDR1 SGDLS and CDR2 YYNGEE.

The chain links TRBV7-2 to TRBJ1-5; D unclear. Germline V gene data show CDR1 as SGHTA and CDR2 as FQGNSA. Trimming removed 2 bases at V and 0 bases at J, with 8 bases between. The CDR3 loop spans 15 amino acids. The CDR3 DNA reads as TGTGCCAGCAGCTTATGGGCAGTTAGCAATCAGCCCCAGCATTTT. It specifies CASSLWAVSNQPQHF.

The chain links TRBV5-5 to TRBJ1-5; weak D call: TRBD1 (5 bases). CDR3 length: 14 amino acids. Germline assignment: CDR1 SGHKS and CDR2 YYEKEE (reference sequence). Between the trimmed V and J ends, which lost 3 bases and 4 bases, there was a span of 11 bases. For the CDR3, the DNA is TGTGCCAGCAGCTACCGGGACCTGAATCAGCCCCAGCATTTT. Protein sequence: CASSYRDLNQPQHF.

V is TRBV12-3 or TRBV12-4 and J is TRBJ2-7; TRBD1 is a possible D gene (6 bases). The CDR3 has 13 residues. Trimming left V 4 bases short and J 3 bases short, with 10 bases between. CDR3 amino acids: CASSSGQIYEQYF. The CDR3 DNA follows: TGTGCCAGCAGTTCCGGACAGATCTACGAGCAGTACTTC.

The chain uses TRBV5-1 and TRBJ2-2, with D tentatively TRBD2 (5 bases). CDR1 and CDR2 (germline): SGHRS, YFSETQ. The CDR3 runs to 15 residues. V was shortened by 4 bases and J by 6 bases, with 16 bases between the two germline ends. DNA for the CDR3: TGCGCCAGCAGCCCGGGGTCCAGTGGGGCCGGGGAGCTGTTTTTT. Its protein product is CASSPGSSGAGELFF.

The chain joins TRBV5-1 to TRBJ2-3; D unclear. The CDR3 length is 14 residues. Trimming pared 4 bases from V and 6 bases from J, leaving 15 bases between. CDR1 and CDR2 (germline): SGHRS, YFSETQ. DNA for the CDR3: TGCGCCAGCAGCACCAGTATATCTAGGGATACGCAGTATTTT. Protein: CASSTSISRDTQYF.

The V and J genes are TRBV28 and TRBJ2-5, with D perhaps TRBD1 (5 bases). V dropped 7 bases and J dropped 2 bases, with 14 bases sitting between them. The germline CDR1 and CDR2 sequences are MDHEN and SYDVKM. The CDR3 extends over 14 amino acids. CDR3 in amino acids: CASTPEGDQETQYF. The CDR3 DNA follows: TGTGCCAGCACCCCTGAAGGGGATCAAGAGACCCAGTACTTC.

This chain uses TRBV5-6 with TRBJ2-2; 8 positions match TRBD1. Losses at the gene ends were 4 bases for V and 7 bases for J; bases not matched to a gene: 18. Germline V gene sequence: CDR1 SGHDT, CDR2 YYEEEE. CDR3 length: 18 residues. CDR3 loop: CASSPIGQGVFYGGELFF. The CDR3 DNA reads TGTGCCAGCAGCCCAATAGGACAGGGCGTTTTTTACGGCGGGGAGCTGTTTTTT. Using reference TRBV5-6 and TRBJ2-2 for the parts outside the CDR3, the full variable domain is DAGVTQSPTHLIKTRGQQVTLRCSPKSGHDTVSWYQQALGQGPQFIFQYYEEEERQRGNFPDRFSGHQFPNYSSELNVNALLLGDSALYLCASSPIGQGVFYGGELFFGEGSRLTVL.

Comment on this clone: The same CDR3 also results from other DNA sequences found in this sample. The J gene is TRBJ2-1, the V gene TRBV11-2; 10 nucleotides align to TRBD1. Looked up from germline, CDR1 is SGHAT and CDR2 is FQNNGV. Losses at the gene ends were 1 base for V and 5 bases for J; bases not matched to a gene: 2. The CDR3 is 15 amino acids. Here the CDR3 DNA reads TGTGCCAGCAGCTTAGGACAGGGGGCGAACAATGAGCAGTTCTTC. It codes for CASSLGQGANNEQFF. Full variable domain (rest looked up from reference TRBV11-2 and TRBJ2-1): EAGVAQSPRYKIIEKRQSVAFWCNPISGHATLYWYQQILGQGPKLLIQFQNNGVVDDSQLPKDRFSAERLKGVDSTLKIQPAKLEDSAVYLCASSLGQGANNEQFFGPGTRLTVL.

The chain employs TRBV5-1 and TRBJ2-7; perhaps TRBD2 as D (6 bases). V was clipped by 1 base and J by 5 bases, with 10 bases between them. This CDR3 comprises 13 residues. In germline, CDR1 is SGHRS, CDR2 YFSETQ. CDR3 sequence (DNA): TGCGCCAGCAGCTTGTCCGGGAGTGACGAGCAGTACTTC. Its protein product is CASSLSGSDEQYF.